This T cell receptor beta chain originates from a study of human T cells and chemical hapten exposure. Study-wide results and caveats: A positive correlation with patch test score was shown by PT1 expanded TCR counts.

TCRdb recomputed calls from the RACE reads with MiXCR, one row per CDR3 protein. The sample includes about 99,000 distinct CDR3 sequences, roughly 12% of them seen just once. The time point is: patch test 1, 2 weeks after DPC sensitization. Treatment indicated: therapeutic diphenylcyclopropenone sensitization with weekly scalp DPC. Comment on this clonotype: Its antigen is unidentified.

The length of the CDR3 is 15 residues. The V and J ends lost 0 bases and 4 bases, in that order; junction bases with no gene match: 0. From germline, CDR1 is LNHNV and CDR2 YYDKDF (reference sequence). The receptor was derived from a woman between 35 and 50 years old with alopecia areata. Some clones in this sample may be carry-over from other donors' samples. Sequencing used whole blood, obtained in connection with sensitization to the hapten diphenylcyclopropenone (DPC). The rearrangement joins TRBV15 to TRBJ2-3; 11 positions match TRBD2. The CDR3 coding sequence is TGTGCCACCAGCAGAGAACTAGCGGGAGCAGATACGCAGTATTTT. Its protein product is CATSRELAGADTQYF.